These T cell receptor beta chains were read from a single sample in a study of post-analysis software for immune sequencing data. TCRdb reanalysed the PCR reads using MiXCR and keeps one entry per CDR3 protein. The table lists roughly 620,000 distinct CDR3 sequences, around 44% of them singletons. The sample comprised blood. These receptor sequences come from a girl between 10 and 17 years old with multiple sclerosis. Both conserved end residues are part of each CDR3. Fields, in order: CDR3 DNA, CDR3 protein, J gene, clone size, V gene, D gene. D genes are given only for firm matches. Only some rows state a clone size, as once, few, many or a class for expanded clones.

CDR3 DNA: TGTGCCAGCAGCATCAAAAGCGGGAGCTCCTACAATGAGCAGTTCTTC
CDR3 protein: CASSIKSGSSYNEQFF
J gene: TRBJ2-1
clone size: few
V gene: TRBV7-2
D gene: TRBD2

CDR3 DNA: TGTGCCAGCAGCCGTTGGGTGGGAACTAATGAAAAACTGTTTTTT
CDR3 protein: CASSRWVGTNEKLFF
J gene: TRBJ1-4
clone size: few
V gene: TRBV11-2
D gene: NA

CDR3 DNA: TGCGCCAGCAGTTTGGGACTCGCACAGCCCCAGCATTTT
CDR3 protein: CASSLGLAQPQHF
J gene: TRBJ1-5
clone size: NA
V gene: TRBV5-1
D gene: NA

CDR3 DNA: TGTGCCAGCACTACCCAGGGAGGACTCTACGAGCAGTACTTC
CDR3 protein: CASTTQGGLYEQYF
J gene: TRBJ2-7
clone size: few
V gene: TRBV12-3/TRBV12-4
D gene: NA

CDR3 DNA: TGTGCCGACCGACCAGGCGACTATGGCTACACCTTC
CDR3 protein: CADRPGDYGYTF
J gene: TRBJ1-2
clone size: NA
V gene: TRBV11-2
D gene: NA

CDR3 DNA: TGTGCCACCAGCAGAGATCGGGGGGGCGGTCACAATGAGCAGTTCTTC
CDR3 protein: CATSRDRGGGHNEQFF
J gene: TRBJ2-1
clone size: NA
V gene: TRBV15
D gene: TRBD2

CDR3 DNA: TGTGCCAGCAGCTTCCCGGACGGAGTCCCTGGGGGCTACACCTTC
CDR3 protein: CASSFPDGVPGGYTF
J gene: TRBJ1-2
clone size: few
V gene: TRBV7-2
D gene: NA

CDR3 DNA: TGTGCCAGCAGTGGGACGGCTCCGTATAGTTCGGCCAACGTCCTGACTTTC
CDR3 protein: CASSGTAPYSSANVLTF
J gene: TRBJ2-6
clone size: few
V gene: TRBV25-1
D gene: NA

CDR3 DNA: TGTGCCACTTCGGACAGGCATCAGCCCCAGCATTTT
CDR3 protein: CATSDRHQPQHF
J gene: TRBJ1-5
clone size: NA
V gene: TRBV10-3
D gene: TRBD1

CDR3 DNA: TGCGCCAGCAGCCAAGACAGGGCTCGAGAGACCCAGTACTTC
CDR3 protein: CASSQDRARETQYF
J gene: TRBJ2-5
clone size: few
V gene: TRBV4-3
D gene: NA

CDR3 DNA: TGTGCCAGCAGCCGCTTAGTTGAGCAGTTCTTC
CDR3 protein: CASSRLVEQFF
J gene: TRBJ2-1
clone size: few
V gene: TRBV5-6
D gene: NA

CDR3 DNA: TGCAGTGCCCTTACCGGGACAGGGGGCACCGAGCAGTACTTC
CDR3 protein: CSALTGTGGTEQYF
J gene: TRBJ2-7
clone size: NA
V gene: TRBV20-1
D gene: TRBD1

CDR3 DNA: TGCAGCAACCTGACAGGAGCCTACGGGCAGTACTTC
CDR3 protein: CSNLTGAYGQYF
J gene: TRBJ2-7
clone size: few
V gene: TRBV29-1
D gene: NA

CDR3 DNA: TGCGCCAGCAGCCCTCGGACTAGCGGGCCCTCCTACGAGCAGTACTTC
CDR3 protein: CASSPRTSGPSYEQYF
J gene: TRBJ2-7
clone size: NA
V gene: TRBV5-1
D gene: TRBD2

CDR3 DNA: TGCGCCAGCAGCTCCCGGTGGAGCGGGGGCAGACAAGAGACCCAGTACTTC
CDR3 protein: CASSSRWSGGRQETQYF
J gene: TRBJ2-5
clone size: NA
V gene: TRBV5-1
D gene: TRBD2

CDR3 DNA: TGTGCCAGCAGCCAAGAAGGTCCGGCCAATGGCTACACCTTC
CDR3 protein: CASSQEGPANGYTF
J gene: TRBJ1-2
clone size: NA
V gene: TRBV3-1
D gene: NA

CDR3 DNA: TGCGCCAGCAGACCGGGACAGGGAGCCAATCAGCCCCAGCATTTT
CDR3 protein: CASRPGQGANQPQHF
J gene: TRBJ1-5
clone size: NA
V gene: TRBV5-1
D gene: TRBD1

CDR3 DNA: TGTGCCAGCAGTTCTTGGACAGGGGGGTACTATGGCTACACCTTC
CDR3 protein: CASSSWTGGYYGYTF
J gene: TRBJ1-2
clone size: NA
V gene: TRBV12-3/TRBV12-4
D gene: TRBD1

CDR3 DNA: TGTGCCACCAGCAGAGGCCTGGAACAGCAAGAGACCCAGTACTTC
CDR3 protein: CATSRGLEQQETQYF
J gene: TRBJ2-5
clone size: once
V gene: TRBV15
D gene: NA

CDR3 DNA: TGCAGTGCTAGAGAGAACAGGGCGGGCAATCAGCCCCAGCATTTT
CDR3 protein: CSARENRAGNQPQHF
J gene: TRBJ1-5
clone size: NA
V gene: TRBV20-1
D gene: NA

CDR3 DNA: TGTGCCAGCAGTTACGTGGGCCTGGATGAGCAGTTCTTC
CDR3 protein: CASSYVGLDEQFF
J gene: TRBJ2-1
clone size: NA
V gene: TRBV6-2/TRBV6-3
D gene: NA

CDR3 DNA: NA
CDR3 protein: CAACGDSKRPSSSGHTEAFF
J gene: TRBJ1-1
clone size: NA
V gene: TRBV2
D gene: NA

CDR3 DNA: TGTGCCAGCAGCGCAGGACTAGCGGGATACGAGCAGTACTTC
CDR3 protein: CASSAGLAGYEQYF
J gene: TRBJ2-7
clone size: once
V gene: TRBV28
D gene: TRBD2

CDR3 DNA: TGCGCCAGCAGCCAACTCCCGGGACAGCCTAATGAAAAACTGTTTTTT
CDR3 protein: CASSQLPGQPNEKLFF
J gene: TRBJ1-4
clone size: NA
V gene: TRBV4-1
D gene: TRBD1